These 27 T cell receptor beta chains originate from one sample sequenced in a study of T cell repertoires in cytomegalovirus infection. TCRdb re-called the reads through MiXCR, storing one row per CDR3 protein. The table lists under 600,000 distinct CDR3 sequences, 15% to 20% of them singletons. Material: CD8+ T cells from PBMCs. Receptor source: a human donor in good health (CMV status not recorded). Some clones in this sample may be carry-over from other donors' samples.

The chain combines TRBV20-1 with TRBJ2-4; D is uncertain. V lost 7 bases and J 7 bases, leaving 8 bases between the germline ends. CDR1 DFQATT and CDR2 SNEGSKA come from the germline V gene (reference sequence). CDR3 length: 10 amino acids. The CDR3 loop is CSVKENIQYF. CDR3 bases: TGCAGTGTCAAGGAGAACATTCAGTACTTC.

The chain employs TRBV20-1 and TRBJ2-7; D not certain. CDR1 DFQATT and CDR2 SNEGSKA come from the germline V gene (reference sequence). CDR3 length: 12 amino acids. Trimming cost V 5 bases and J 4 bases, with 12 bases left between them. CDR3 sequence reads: CSAGRPSYEQYF. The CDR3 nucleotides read TGCAGTGCTGGACGGCCCAGTTACGAGCAGTACTTC.

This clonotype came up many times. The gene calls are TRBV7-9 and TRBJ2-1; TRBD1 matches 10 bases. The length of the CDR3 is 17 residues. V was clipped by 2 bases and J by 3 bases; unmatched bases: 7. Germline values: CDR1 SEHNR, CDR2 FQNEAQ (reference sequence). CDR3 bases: TGTGCCAGCAGCTTACCTCCGGGACAGGGGATCTACAATGAGCAGTTCTTC. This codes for CASSLPPGQGIYNEQFF.

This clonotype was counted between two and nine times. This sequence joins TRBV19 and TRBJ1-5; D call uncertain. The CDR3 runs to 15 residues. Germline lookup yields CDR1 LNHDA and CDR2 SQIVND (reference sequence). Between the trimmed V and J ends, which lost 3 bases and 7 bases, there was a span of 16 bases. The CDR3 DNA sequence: TGTGCCAGTAGTATCGTAAGGGATCTAGAACAGCCCCAGCATTTT. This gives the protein CASSIVRDLEQPQHF.

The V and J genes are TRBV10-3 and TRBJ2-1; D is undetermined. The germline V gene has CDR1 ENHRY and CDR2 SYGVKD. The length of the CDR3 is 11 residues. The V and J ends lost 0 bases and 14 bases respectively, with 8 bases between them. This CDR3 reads CAISESLRKFF. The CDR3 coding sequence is TGTGCCATCAGTGAGTCTTTGCGTAAGTTCTTC.

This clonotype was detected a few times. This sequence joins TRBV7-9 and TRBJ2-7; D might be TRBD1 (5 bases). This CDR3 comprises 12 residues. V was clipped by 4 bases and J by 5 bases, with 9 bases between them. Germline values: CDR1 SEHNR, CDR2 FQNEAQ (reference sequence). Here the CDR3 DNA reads TGTGCCAGCAGCTCCCAGGGAAACGAGCAGTACTTC. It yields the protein CASSSQGNEQYF.

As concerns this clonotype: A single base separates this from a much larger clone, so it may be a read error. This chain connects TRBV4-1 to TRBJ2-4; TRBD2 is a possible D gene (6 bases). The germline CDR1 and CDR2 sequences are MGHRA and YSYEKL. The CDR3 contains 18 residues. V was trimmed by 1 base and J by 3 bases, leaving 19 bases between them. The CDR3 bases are TGCGCCAGCAGCCAAGCTGGAGGGCACCTCGGACGCAAAAACATTCAGTACTTC. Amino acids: CASSQAGGHLGRKNIQYF.

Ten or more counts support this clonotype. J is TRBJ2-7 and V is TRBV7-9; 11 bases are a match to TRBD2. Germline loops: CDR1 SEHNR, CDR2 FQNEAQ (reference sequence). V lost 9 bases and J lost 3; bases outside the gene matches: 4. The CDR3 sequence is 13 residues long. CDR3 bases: TGTGCCAGTGGCGGGACTAGCGGCTACGAGCAGTACTTC. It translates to CASGGTSGYEQYF.

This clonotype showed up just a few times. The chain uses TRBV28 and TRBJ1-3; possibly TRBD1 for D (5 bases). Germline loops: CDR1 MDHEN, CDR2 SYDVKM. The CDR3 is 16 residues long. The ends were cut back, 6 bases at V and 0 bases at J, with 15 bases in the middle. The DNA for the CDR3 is TGTGCCAGCAGGTTTCGGGACCGCTCCTCTGGAAACACCATATATTTT. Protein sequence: CASRFRDRSSGNTIYF.

CDR3 in DNA: TGCAGTGCTAGAGTTTTGAGGACTAGCGGGAGTCCTAACACCGGGGAGCTGTTTTTT. Amino acids: CSARVLRTSGSPNTGELFF. This rearrangement joins TRBV20-1 to TRBJ2-2; 13 nucleotides align to TRBD2. Trimming removed 1 base from V and 2 bases from J; junction bases left unmatched: 10. In germline, CDR1 is DFQATT, CDR2 SNEGSKA (reference sequence). The CDR3 loop spans 19 amino acids.

The CDR3 here is CASSFLAGASYNEQFF. CDR3 nucleotides: TGTGCCAGCAGCTTCCTAGCGGGGGCCTCCTACAATGAGCAGTTCTTC. The rearrangement links TRBV11-2 to TRBJ2-1, with 10 nucleotides matching TRBD2. Germline loops: CDR1 SGHAT, CDR2 FQNNGV. The CDR3 has 16 residues. The ends lost 3 bases at V and 0 bases at J; junction bases unmatched: 2.

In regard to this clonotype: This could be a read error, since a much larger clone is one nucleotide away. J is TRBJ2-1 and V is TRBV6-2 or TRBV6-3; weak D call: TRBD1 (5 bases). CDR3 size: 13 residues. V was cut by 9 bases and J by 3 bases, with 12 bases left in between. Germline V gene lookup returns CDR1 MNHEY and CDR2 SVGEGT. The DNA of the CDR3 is TGTGCCAGTGTGGGGCAGAACTACAATGAGCAGTTCTTC. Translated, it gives CASVGQNYNEQFF.

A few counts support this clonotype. CDR3 protein: CASSSWTDTDTQYF. DNA for the CDR3: TGTGCCAGCAGCTCCTGGACCGATACAGATACGCAGTATTTT. The chain links TRBV11-2 to TRBJ2-3; no definite D call. Trimming left V 4 bases short and J 3 bases short, with 11 bases between. The germline gives CDR1 SGHAT, CDR2 FQNNGV. This CDR3 contains 14 residues.

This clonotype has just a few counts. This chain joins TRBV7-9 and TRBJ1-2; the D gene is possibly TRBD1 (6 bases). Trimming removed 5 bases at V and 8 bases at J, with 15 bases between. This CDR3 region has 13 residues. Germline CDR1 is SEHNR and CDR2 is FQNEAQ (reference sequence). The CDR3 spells CASSQRGADGYTF. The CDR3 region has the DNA TGTGCCAGCAGCCAGAGGGGGGCCGACGGCTACACCTTC.

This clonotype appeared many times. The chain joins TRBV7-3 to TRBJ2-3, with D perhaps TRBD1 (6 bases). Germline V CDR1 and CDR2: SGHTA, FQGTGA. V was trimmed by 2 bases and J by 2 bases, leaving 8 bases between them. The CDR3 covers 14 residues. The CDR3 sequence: CASSLAGATDTQYF. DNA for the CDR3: TGTGCCAGCAGCTTAGCAGGGGCCACAGATACGCAGTATTTT.

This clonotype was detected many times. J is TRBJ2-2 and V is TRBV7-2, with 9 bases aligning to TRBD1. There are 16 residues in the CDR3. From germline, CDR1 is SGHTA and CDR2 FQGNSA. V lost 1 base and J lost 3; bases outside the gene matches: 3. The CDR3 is CASSLDGTGYTGELFF. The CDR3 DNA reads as TGTGCCAGCAGCTTAGATGGGACAGGGTACACCGGGGAGCTGTTTTTT.

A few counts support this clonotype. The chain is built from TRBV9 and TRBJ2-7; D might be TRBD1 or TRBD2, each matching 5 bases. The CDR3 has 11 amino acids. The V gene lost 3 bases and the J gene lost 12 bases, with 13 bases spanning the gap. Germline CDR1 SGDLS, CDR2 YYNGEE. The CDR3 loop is CASSERGALYF. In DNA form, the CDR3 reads TGTGCCAGCAGCGAGAGAGGGGCCCTGTACTTC.

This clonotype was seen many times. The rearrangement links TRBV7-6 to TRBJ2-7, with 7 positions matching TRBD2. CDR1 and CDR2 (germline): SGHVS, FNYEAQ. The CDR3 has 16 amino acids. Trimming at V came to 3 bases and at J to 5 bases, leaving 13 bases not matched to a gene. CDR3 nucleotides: TGTGCCAGCAGCTTTGGGGGGGAGGCCCCCGGGGACGAGCAGTACTTC. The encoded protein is CASSFGGEAPGDEQYF.

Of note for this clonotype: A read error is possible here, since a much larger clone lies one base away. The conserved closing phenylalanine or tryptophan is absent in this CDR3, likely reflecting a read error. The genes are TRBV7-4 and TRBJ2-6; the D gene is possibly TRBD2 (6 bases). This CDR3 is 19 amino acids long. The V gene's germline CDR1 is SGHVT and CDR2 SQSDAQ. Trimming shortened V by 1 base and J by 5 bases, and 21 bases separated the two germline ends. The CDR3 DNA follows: TGTGCCAGCAGCTTAGGCCCGGGGGTCCTTATTCTATGGGCCAACGTCCTGACTTTA. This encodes CASSLGPGVLILWANVLTL.

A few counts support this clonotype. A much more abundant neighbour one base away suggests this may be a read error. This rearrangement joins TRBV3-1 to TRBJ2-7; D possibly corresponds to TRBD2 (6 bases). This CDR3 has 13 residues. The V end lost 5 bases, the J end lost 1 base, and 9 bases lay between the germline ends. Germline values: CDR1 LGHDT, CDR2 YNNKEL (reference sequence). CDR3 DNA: TGTGCCAGCAGCTCCCGGGAGTCCTACGAGCAGTACTTC. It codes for CASSSRESYEQYF.

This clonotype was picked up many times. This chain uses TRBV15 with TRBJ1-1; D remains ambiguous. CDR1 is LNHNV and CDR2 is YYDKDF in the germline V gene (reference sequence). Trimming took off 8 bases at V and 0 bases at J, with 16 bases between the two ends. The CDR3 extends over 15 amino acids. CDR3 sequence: CATLPNPGMNTEAFF. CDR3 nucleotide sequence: TGTGCCACCTTGCCAAATCCGGGAATGAACACTGAAGCTTTCTTT. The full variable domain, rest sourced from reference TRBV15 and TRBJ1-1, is DAMVIQNPRYQVTQFGKPVTLSCSQTLNHNVMYWYQQKSSQAPKLLFHYYDKDFNNEADTPDNFQSRRPNTSFCFLDIRSPGLGDTAMYLCATLPNPGMNTEAFFGQGTRLTVV.

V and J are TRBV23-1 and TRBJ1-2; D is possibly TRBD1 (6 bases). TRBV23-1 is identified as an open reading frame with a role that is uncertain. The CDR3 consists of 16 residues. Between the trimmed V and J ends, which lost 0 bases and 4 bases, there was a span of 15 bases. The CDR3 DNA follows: TGCGCCAGCAGTCAATCGCCACAGGGATCGTGCTATGGCTACACCTTC. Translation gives CASSQSPQGSCYGYTF.

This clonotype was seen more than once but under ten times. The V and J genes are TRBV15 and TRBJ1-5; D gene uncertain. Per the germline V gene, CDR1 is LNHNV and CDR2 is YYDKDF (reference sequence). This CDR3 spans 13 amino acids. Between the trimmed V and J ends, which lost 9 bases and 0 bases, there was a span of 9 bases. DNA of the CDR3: TGTGCCACAGCGCGGAATAGCAATCAGCCCCAGCATTTT. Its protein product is CATARNSNQPQHF.

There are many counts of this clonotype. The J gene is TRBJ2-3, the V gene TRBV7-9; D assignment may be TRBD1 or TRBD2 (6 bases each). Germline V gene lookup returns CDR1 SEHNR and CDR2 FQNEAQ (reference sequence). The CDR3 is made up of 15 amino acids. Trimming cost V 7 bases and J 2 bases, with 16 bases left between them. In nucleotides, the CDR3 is TGTGCCAGCACCCATTCGGGGGCCCTCACAGATACGCAGTATTTT. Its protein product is CASTHSGALTDTQYF.

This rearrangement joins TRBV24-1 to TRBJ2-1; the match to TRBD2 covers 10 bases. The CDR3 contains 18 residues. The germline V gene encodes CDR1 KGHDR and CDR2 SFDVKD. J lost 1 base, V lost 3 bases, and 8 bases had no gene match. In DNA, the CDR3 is TGTGCCACCAGTGATAGGCTAGCGGGAGTATCATCCTACAATGAGCAGTTCTTC. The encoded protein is CATSDRLAGVSSYNEQFF.

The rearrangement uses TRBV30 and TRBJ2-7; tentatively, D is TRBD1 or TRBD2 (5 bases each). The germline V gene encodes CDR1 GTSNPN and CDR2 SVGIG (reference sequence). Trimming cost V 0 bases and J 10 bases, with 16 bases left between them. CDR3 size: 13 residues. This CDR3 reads CAWSVGTVVEQYF. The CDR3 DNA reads TGTGCCTGGAGTGTAGGGACCGTTGTAGAACAGTACTTC.

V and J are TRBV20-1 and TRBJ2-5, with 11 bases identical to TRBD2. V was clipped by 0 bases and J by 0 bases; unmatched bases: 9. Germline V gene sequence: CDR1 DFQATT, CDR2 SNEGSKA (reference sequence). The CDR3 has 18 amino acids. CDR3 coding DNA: TGCAGTGCTAGAGATGGACGACTAGCGGGGTCCAACCAAGAGACCCAGTACTTC. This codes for CSARDGRLAGSNQETQYF.